This record concerns one TCR beta chain sequence. This clonotype was observed a few times. Its antigen specificity is not known. No qualities accompany the bases; no much larger clone lies one base away. The germline V gene gives CDR1 as SNHLY and CDR2 as FYNNEI. At the junction V is shortened by 3 bases and J by 5 bases, with 19 bases in between. The CDR3 has 16 amino acids, counting the end cysteine and phenylalanine. Only the CDR3 part of the read is kept: 48 bases, read in frame from the first base. Libraries were made using 5' RACE. The instrument given in TCRdb is Illumina HiSeq 2500. The second PCR ran for roughly 7 to 11 cycles and used a J-beta primer mix along with a sample-barcoded 5' primer. Each TCR beta cDNA molecule received a unique molecular identifier from a template-switch 5' adaptor carrying 12 random nucleotides. Each sample yielded at least 3 million CDR3-containing paired-end reads. First-strand cDNA synthesis was performed from all RNA using the Mint cDNA synthesis kit, with priming by a TRBC-specific oligonucleotide. After uracil-DNA glycosylase treatment, a first 18-cycle PCR used universal primers M1SS and BC2_uni_R on all cDNA. As for the authors' bioinformatics: Each sample was normalized by randomly selecting 1 million high-quality reads, each carrying a distinct molecular identifier. Reads with shared molecular identifiers were discarded instead of being binned into consensus sequences. MiTCR, set to a Q25 quality threshold and the strictest error-elimination algorithm, was used for CDR3 identification, clonotype clustering and error correction. A nonparametric unseen species model using Euler transformation provided a lower-bound estimate of total TCR beta diversity. TCRdb's own reprocessing of the public reads used fastp at Q25 and MiXCR and kept productive beta chains. A single entry per CDR3 protein holds the most common genes and DNA from its merged rows. The authors' filters were not applied to this entry. The sample has about 600,000 distinct CDR3 sequences on record, about 45% of them singletons. The ten largest clones take up under 30% of the sample.

Donors were a few dozen systemically healthy Caucasian individuals from Russia aged roughly 6 to 100 years. Ten milliliters of peripheral blood were drawn from each donor into EDTA-treated Vacutainer tubes. Ficoll-Paque density-gradient centrifugation was used to isolate PBMCs, with at least 7 million per sample. Total RNA, at least 5 micrograms per sample, was extracted from PBMCs with Trizol reagent. Naive CD45RAhigh/CD27high T cell percentages were measured by flow cytometry on a PBMC aliquot from every donor. This entry comes from a study of blood T cells in healthy people across ages (dated by TCRdb to 2015 to 2017). Background on the whole study: In model experiments, roughly one uniquely barcoded TCR beta cDNA molecule per two T cells was captured by template switching. The study measured age-related changes in TCR beta repertoire diversity using deep sequencing normalized with unique cDNA molecular identifiers. The donors were split into four age groups: young (average 16 years), middle-aged (roughly 39), aged (approximately 60) and long-lived (under 85). Donors of different ages were randomly distributed across sequencing lanes to avoid experimental bias. For two donors (one aged 18 to 30 and one aged 80 or older), the study analyzed two additional independent replicas of 1 million unique cDNA reads from the same blood draw.

The investigation overall reported the following: Observed TCR beta diversity correlated strongly with the percentage of naive T cells measured by flow cytometry. Because profiling used bulk unsorted PBMCs, naive and antigen-experienced compartments could not be compared conclusively. Estimates of total diversity based on one million sequenced T cells were considered lower bounds and underestimates. Observed TCR beta diversity per million T cells fell roughly linearly with age, and a significant reduction was already apparent by age roughly 40. Compared with the aged group, more naive CD4+ T cells, fewer expanded clones and increased TCR diversity were shown by the long-lived group, suggesting age selection. Because the CMV infection status of the donors was unknown, age-related changes in expanded clonotypes may potentially have been confounded.

This chain is built from TRBV2 and TRBJ1-2; D gene: possibly TRBD1, on 5 matching bases. The specimen was blood. This receptor was identified in an elderly man in good health. The sequenced DNA is TGTGCCAGCAGTGATATGGGGGGTCCCCTTACTTATGGCTACACCTTC. This translates into CASSDMGGPLTYGYTF.